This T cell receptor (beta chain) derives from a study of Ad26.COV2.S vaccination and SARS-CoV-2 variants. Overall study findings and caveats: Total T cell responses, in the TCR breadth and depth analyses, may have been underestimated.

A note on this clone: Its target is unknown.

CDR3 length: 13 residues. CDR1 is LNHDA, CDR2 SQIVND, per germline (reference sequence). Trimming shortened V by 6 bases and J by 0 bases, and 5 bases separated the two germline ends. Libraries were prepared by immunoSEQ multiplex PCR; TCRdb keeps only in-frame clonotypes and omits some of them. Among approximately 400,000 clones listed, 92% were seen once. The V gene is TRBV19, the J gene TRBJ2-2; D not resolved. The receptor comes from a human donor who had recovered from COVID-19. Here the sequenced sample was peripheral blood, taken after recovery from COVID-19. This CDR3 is CASSPTNTGELFF. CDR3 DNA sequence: TGTGCCAGTAGCCCGACGAACACCGGGGAGCTGTTTTTT.